This T cell receptor (beta chain) comes out of a study of blood T cell repertoires in COVID-19. Study-level information: The United States, Italy and Spain provided the acute and convalescent COVID-19 samples. T cells, B-cell-depleted T cells, or PBMCs supplied cDNA or gDNA.

Under the authors' procedure: It was from reference gene primer amplification that nucleated cell counts were estimated. TCRdb's table, derived via immunoSEQ multiplex PCR, lists solely in-frame clones and lacks some. V, J and clone size reflect that table, while D and trimming were determined from the DNA. This sample carries under 300,000 clones, 86% of them seen once, and the ten largest clones take about 4%. V dropped 4 bases and J dropped 2 bases, with 8 bases sitting between them. CDR1 is MNHEY, CDR2 SVGAGI, per germline. The CDR3 is 14 residues long. The sample consisted of peripheral blood. The chain carries TRBV6-5 and TRBJ2-2, with TRBD2 as a possible D gene (6 bases). The receptor comes from a man between 18 and 35 years old with active or convalescent COVID-19. CDR3 sequence: CASSWDLNTGELFF. In DNA form, the CDR3 reads TGTGCCAGCAGTTGGGACTTAAACACCGGGGAGCTGTTTTTT.